Below are 19 T cell receptor beta chains sequenced from a single sample in a study of naive and memory T cell subsets. No antigen is known for these receptors. Study findings and constraints: A few larger clonotypes appeared in naive repertoires, especially CD8, possibly memory cells re-expressing CD45RA.

Both TRBC1 and TRBC2 were covered by a beta constant-region primer of two equimolar oligonucleotides. Ligated cDNA was amplified by four rounds of PCR with nested alpha and beta constant-region primers and SP2. TCRdb processed the UMI-ligation and nested PCR reads anew with MiXCR; each CDR3 protein has one entry. The sample has more than 95,000 distinct CDR3 sequences; roughly 15% are singletons. Sequenced sample: naive CD8+ T cells from blood. These receptors originate from a human donor in good health.

This clonotype was observed a handful of times. The genes are TRBV20-1 and TRBJ1-2; tentatively, D is TRBD1 (5 bases). CDR1 and CDR2 from the germline V gene are DFQATT and SNEGSKA (reference sequence). The CDR3 sequence is 12 residues long. V was shortened by 5 bases and J by 3 bases, with 10 bases between the two germline ends. The CDR3 region is CSAPRGYYGYTF. The CDR3 DNA sequence: TGCAGTGCTCCCCGGGGGTACTATGGCTACACCTTC.

This clonotype came up many times. The CDR3, as DNA: TGTGCCAGCAGCCCCCGGGGTAGCACAGATACGCAGTATTTT. This sequence encodes CASSPRGSTDTQYF. V and J are TRBV14 and TRBJ2-3; D perhaps matches TRBD2 (5 bases). Trimming removed 4 bases from V and 0 bases from J, with 8 bases in between. The CDR3 runs to 14 residues. CDR1 is SGHDN and CDR2 is FVKESK in the germline V gene.

This clonotype was seen a handful of times. The chain joins TRBV7-8 to TRBJ2-1, with TRBD2 identical over 7 bases. The V segment lost 1 base and the J segment 4 bases; nucleotides outside the gene matches: 7. Germline assignment: CDR1 SGHVS and CDR2 FQNEAQ. The CDR3 runs 16 residues. CDR3 coding DNA: TGTGCCAGCAGCTTAGAAGGCGGGAGCTCTTACAATGAGCAGTTCTTC. Translated: CASSLEGGSSYNEQFF.

This clonotype was seen at least ten times. The V call is TRBV20-1, the J call TRBJ1-6; D gene ambiguous. The ends were cut back, 2 bases at V and 4 bases at J, with 3 bases in the middle. Germline V gene data show CDR1 as DFQATT and CDR2 as SNEGSKA (reference sequence). The CDR3 runs to 12 residues. CDR3 nucleotide sequence: TGCAGTGCTAGACAGTATAATTCACCCCTCCACTTT. Its protein product is CSARQYNSPLHF.

This clonotype showed up just a few times. The V call is TRBV29-1, the J call TRBJ1-1; 10 bases map to TRBD1. In germline, CDR1 is SQVTM, CDR2 ANQGSEA. The ends lost 6 bases at V and 7 bases at J; junction bases unmatched: 11. This CDR3 comprises 14 residues. CDR3 sequence reads: CSVPGQGTKIEAFF. Here the CDR3 DNA reads TGCAGCGTGCCGGGACAGGGGACAAAAATTGAAGCTTTCTTT.

This clonotype was seen more than once but under ten times. This sequence joins TRBV6-1 and TRBJ1-1; TRBD1 matches 7 bases. Germline values: CDR1 MNHNS, CDR2 SASEGT. The J segment lost 4 bases and the V segment lost 4 bases, leaving 9 bases of the junction unmatched. This CDR3 is 15 amino acids long. CDR3 residues: CASSGLGQLTTEAFF. CDR3 DNA: TGTGCCAGCAGTGGCCTGGGACAGTTGACCACTGAAGCTTTCTTT.

This clonotype was detected a few times. V and J are TRBV29-1 and TRBJ2-1; D call uncertain. Germline V gives CDR1 SQVTM, CDR2 ANQGSEA. The CDR3 has 13 residues. The V gene lost 8 bases and the J gene lost 0 bases, with 11 bases spanning the gap. The CDR3 is CSCRVSSYNEQFF. The CDR3 bases are TGCAGCTGCCGAGTTAGCTCCTACAATGAGCAGTTCTTC.

A few counts support this clonotype. The rearrangement links TRBV30 to TRBJ1-1; possible D gene TRBD1, 6 bases. Trimming cost V 7 bases and J 2 bases, with 17 bases left between them. The CDR3 extends over 14 amino acids. The germline gives CDR1 GTSNPN, CDR2 SVGIG (reference sequence). The CDR3 loop is CAYKNRDSNTEAFF. The CDR3 DNA reads as TGTGCCTACAAAAACAGGGACTCCAACACTGAAGCTTTCTTT.

This clonotype occurred many times. The J gene is TRBJ2-5, the V gene TRBV6-2 or TRBV6-3; TRBD2 is a possible D gene (6 bases). CDR3 length: 12 residues. CDR1 is MNHEY and CDR2 is SVGEGT in the germline V gene. With 5 bases removed from V and 4 bases from J, the gap between germline ends came to 8 bases. The CDR3 sequence: CASSPSVETQYF. CDR3 nucleotides: TGTGCCAGCAGTCCTAGCGTAGAGACCCAGTACTTC.

The table lists this clonotype with many counts. The chain employs TRBV5-1 and TRBJ2-1; TRBD2 might be the D (6 bases). The CDR3 runs to 16 residues. Deletions cut 0 bases from V and 6 bases from J, with 16 bases between. CDR1 is SGHRS, CDR2 YFSETQ, per germline. The CDR3 spells CASSLGINSGRNEQFF. The CDR3 region has the DNA TGCGCCAGCAGCTTGGGCATAAATAGCGGTCGCAATGAGCAGTTCTTC.

There are many counts of this clonotype. The genes are TRBV20-1 and TRBJ2-7, with D maybe TRBD1 (6 bases). The germline V and J ends were trimmed by 3 bases and 0 bases, with 15 bases remaining between them. CDR3 size: 15 residues. The germline CDR1 and CDR2 sequences are DFQATT and SNEGSKA (reference sequence). The CDR3 protein is CSASLLGTSSYEQYF. In DNA, the CDR3 is TGCAGTGCTAGTCTTTTGGGGACAAGCTCCTACGAGCAGTACTTC.

The sample holds a few counts of this clonotype. The chain couples TRBV28 to TRBJ1-2; D is unclear. Germline CDR1 and CDR2: MDHEN and SYDVKM. V lost 4 bases to trimming and J lost 3 bases, with 6 bases between them. This CDR3 is 12 amino acids long. The CDR3 region has the DNA TGTGCCAGCAGTTGGAGGGACTATGGCTACACCTTC. Translation: CASSWRDYGYTF.

The chain carries TRBV4-3 and TRBJ2-5, with 11 positions matching TRBD2. Trimming removed 5 bases from V and 2 bases from J; junction bases left unmatched: 7. Germline assignment: CDR1 LGHNA and CDR2 YSLEER. The CDR3 sequence is 16 residues long. The CDR3 DNA is TGCGCCAGCAGCAACGGACTAGCGGGCCTACAAGAGACCCAGTACTTC. The encoded protein is CASSNGLAGLQETQYF.

This clonotype was seen ten or more times. The rearrangement uses TRBV6-2 or TRBV6-3 and TRBJ2-1, with D hard to call. Trimming removed 5 bases at V and 8 bases at J, with 19 bases between. This CDR3 has 15 residues. CDR1 and CDR2 from the germline V gene are MNHEY and SVGEGT. Written as DNA, the CDR3 is TGTGCCAGCAGTCCCCGCCCCGTAATGATCGATGAGCAGTTCTTC. This translates into CASSPRPVMIDEQFF.

This clonotype was detected ten times or more. The chain combines TRBV7-8 with TRBJ2-3; D might be TRBD2 (5 bases). Per germline, CDR1 SGHVS and CDR2 FQNEAQ. Trimming cost V 5 bases and J 4 bases, with 10 bases left between them. This CDR3 has 13 amino acids. This chain's CDR3 is CASSGRTSDTQYF. The CDR3 DNA is TGTGCCAGCAGCGGGCGGACTTCAGATACGCAGTATTTT.

In its sample, this clonotype was seen a few times. The J gene is TRBJ2-2, the V gene TRBV2; 8 bases match TRBD2. The CDR3 length is 18 residues. V lost 3 bases and J lost 4; bases outside the gene matches: 13. Germline V lookup: CDR1 SNHLY, CDR2 FYNNEI. The DNA of the CDR3 is TGTGCCAGCAGTGAGGTGCAACTAGCGGCGGAAATCACCGGGGAGCTGTTTTTT. Protein sequence: CASSEVQLAAEITGELFF. Using reference TRBV2 and TRBJ2-2 for the parts outside the CDR3, the full variable domain is EPEVTQTPSHQVTQMGQEVILRCVPISNHLYFYWYRQILGQKVEFLVSFYNNEISEKSEIFDDQFSVERPDGSNFTLKIRSTKLEDSAMYFCASSEVQLAAEITGELFFGEGSRLTVL.

The rearrangement joins TRBV21-1 to TRBJ2-5; no check of the table's D call, TRBD1, against the DNA was made. TRBV21-1 has pseudogene status. This CDR3 is 14 amino acids long. CDR3 nucleotide sequence: TGTGCCAGCAGCAAAGGACAGGGGATGGAGACCCAGTACTTC. Amino acids: CASSKGQGMETQYF.

This clonotype was counted between two and nine times. The chain is built from TRBV6-2 or TRBV6-3 and TRBJ2-1; TRBD2 might be the D (5 bases). The germline V gene has CDR1 MNHEY and CDR2 SVGEGT. The V end was cut by 2 bases, the J end by 6 bases, with 8 bases between. CDR3 length equals 13 residues. CDR3 protein: CASSYGGSNEQFF. The CDR3 DNA is TGTGCCAGCAGTTACGGAGGATCCAATGAGCAGTTCTTC.

The rearrangement links TRBV3-1 to TRBJ2-7, with a possible D match to TRBD2 (6 bases). CDR1 is LGHDT, CDR2 YNNKEL, per germline (reference sequence). This CDR3 is built from 13 residues. The V end lost 3 bases, the J end lost 0 bases, and 6 bases lay between the germline ends. CDR3 DNA: TGTGCCAGCAGCCAGACTAGCTCCTACGAGCAGTACTTC. Amino acids: CASSQTSSYEQYF.